The table lists the clone carrying this T cell receptor beta chain with a few counts. Time point denoted: pretreatment peripheral blood. This record comes from a study of PD-L1 blockade in urothelial cancer. Whole-study context: Prior regimens of chemotherapy numbered 0 to 3 per patient.

The method was immunoSEQ multiplex PCR; TCRdb's version includes in-frame clones alone and lacks a portion of them. The table shows about 87,000 clones, with roughly 89% occurring only once. Trimming took off 1 base at V and 0 bases at J, with 10 bases between the two ends. CDR3 length: 16 amino acids. Germline CDR1 is LNHDA and CDR2 is SQIVND (reference sequence). The chain has TRBV19 and TRBJ2-1; the D gene is possibly TRBD1 (5 bases). This specimen consisted of PBMCs, obtained around atezolizumab (anti-PD-L1) treatment. The sequence came from a man aged 55-75 years with urothelial cancer. The CDR3 is CASSIGGVSSYNEQFF. CDR3 sequence (DNA): TGTGCCAGTAGTATAGGGGGCGTAAGCTCCTACAATGAGCAGTTCTTC.